Included here is one T cell receptor (beta chain) sequence, with context. The protocol was immunoSEQ multiplex PCR, while the TCRdb copy is restricted to in-frame clones and leaves out a portion. Among around 90,000 clones, 85% to 95% were seen once, and the ten largest hold about 6.6%. The CDR3 loop spans 16 amino acids. Germline CDR1 is KGHDR and CDR2 is SFDVKD. Unmatched junction bases numbered 1, after V lost 2 bases and J lost 1 base. The entry originates in a study of blood T cell repertoires in COVID-19. Looking at the study overall: Samples came from the United States, Italy and Spain, spanning acute and convalescent COVID-19. The analysed material was cDNA or gDNA that came from T cells, B-cell-depleted T cells, or PBMCs.

This receptor was obtained from an older woman with active COVID-19. Sequencing used peripheral blood. The chain recombines TRBV24-1 with TRBJ2-1, with 10 bases matching TRBD1. The CDR3 loop is CATSDSGQGSYNEQFF. CDR3 DNA: TGTGCCACCAGTGATTCGGGACAGGGGTCCTACAATGAGCAGTTCTTC.